These 25 T cell receptor beta chains share one sample of origin, sequenced in a study of siplizumab effects on memory and regulatory T cells. TCRdb's copy holds only in-frame clones and misses some; the assay was immunoSEQ multiplex PCR. The table has 85,000 to 90,000 clones, more than 80% seen once. Input material: CD4+ T cells sorted from blood. These receptors originate from a human donor in good health.

The CDR3 DNA reads TGTGCCATCAGGAGGGCTAGCGGGAGAGAGTACACAGATACGCAGTATTTT. Protein: CAIRRASGREYTDTQYF. V and J are TRBV10-3 and TRBJ2-3; TRBD2 agrees at 10 bases. Germline CDR1 is ENHRY and CDR2 is SYGVKD. Trimming took 6 bases from V and 2 from J; bases not matched to a gene: 11. There are 17 residues in the CDR3.

CDR3 region: CASSPRQYEQYF. CDR3 nucleotide sequence: TGTGCCAGCAGCCCCCGACAGTACGAGCAGTACTTC. The chain couples TRBV14 to TRBJ2-7; possible D gene TRBD1, 5 bases. Trimming shortened V by 4 bases and J by 4 bases, and 8 bases separated the two germline ends. Germline CDR1 SGHDN, CDR2 FVKESK. This CDR3 spans 12 amino acids.

The chain couples TRBV14 to TRBJ1-1, with D unclear. Trimming stripped 4 bases from V and 0 bases from J, with 6 bases between. Germline V gene data show CDR1 as SGHDN and CDR2 as FVKESK. The CDR3 extends over 13 amino acids. CDR3 amino acids: CASSRTMNTEAFF. The CDR3 nucleotides read TGTGCCAGCAGCCGGACCATGAACACTGAAGCTTTCTTT. The variable domain in full, with the rest retrieved from reference TRBV14 and TRBJ1-1, is EAGVTQFPSHSVIEKGQTVTLRCDPISGHDNLYWYRRVMGKEIKFLLHFVKESKQDESGMPNNRFLAERTGGTYSTLKVQPAELEDSGVYFCASSRTMNTEAFFGQGTRLTVV.

The chain recombines TRBV7-3 with TRBJ2-2, with D unclear. Germline V gives CDR1 SGHTA, CDR2 FQGTGA. There are 13 residues in the CDR3. The germline V and J ends were trimmed by 6 bases and 4 bases, with 9 bases remaining between them. The CDR3 sequence: CASRPGPTGELFF. The CDR3 coding sequence is TGTGCCAGCAGACCCGGACCCACCGGGGAGCTGTTTTTT.

The V gene is TRBV9, the J gene TRBJ1-3; TRBD1 is a possible D gene (6 bases). Germline V gene lookup returns CDR1 SGDLS and CDR2 YYNGEE. The CDR3 is 15 residues long. The germline V and J ends were trimmed by 1 base and 1 base, with 9 bases remaining between them. The CDR3, as DNA: TGTGCCAGCAGCGTATCGGGGGCGTCTGGAAACACCATATATTTT. This sequence encodes CASSVSGASGNTIYF.

V is TRBV19 and J is TRBJ2-1; 7 bases align to TRBD1. This CDR3 is 15 amino acids long. J gave up 0 bases and V 6 bases, and 5 bases lay outside the gene matches. CDR1 and CDR2 from the germline V gene are LNHDA and SQIVND (reference sequence). CDR3 nucleotide sequence: TGTGCCAGTAGAGAACAGGGGAGCTCCTACAATGAGCAGTTCTTC. Residues: CASREQGSSYNEQFF.

The chain couples TRBV7-9 to TRBJ2-7; tentative D call: TRBD1 (6 bases). The CDR3 contains 13 residues. Trimming took 6 bases from V and 1 from J, leaving 10 bases between them. Germline V gene data show CDR1 as SEHNR and CDR2 as FQNEAQ (reference sequence). In DNA form, the CDR3 reads TGTGCCAGCAGGCAGGACAGTTCCTACGAGCAGTACTTC. It yields the protein CASRQDSSYEQYF.

The CDR3 DNA follows: TGTGCCAGCAGTCCGTCTTTATGGCCCGGGACTAGCGGGAAACGTGAGCAGTTCTTC. It codes for CASSPSLWPGTSGKREQFF. V usage is TRBV27 and J usage is TRBJ2-1; TRBD2 agrees at 13 bases. Germline assignment: CDR1 MNHEY and CDR2 SMNVEV (reference sequence). V lost 5 bases to trimming and J lost 9 bases; unmatched junction nucleotides: 19. The CDR3 sequence is 19 residues long.

The chain carries TRBV5-6 and TRBJ2-7; D ambiguous. Trimming removed 0 bases from V and 3 bases from J, with 10 bases in between. The CDR3 is 14 amino acids. Per the germline V gene, CDR1 is SGHDT and CDR2 is YYEEEE. As DNA, the CDR3 is TGTGCCAGCAGCTTGGCGGTCTGGGACTACGAGCAGTACTTC. This gives the protein CASSLAVWDYEQYF.

CDR3 sequence (DNA): TGTGCCAGCGGCGAGGAGACCCAGTACTTC. This codes for CASGEETQYF. The chain carries TRBV2 and TRBJ2-5; D gene ambiguous. There are 10 residues in the CDR3. V was shortened by 8 bases and J by 5 bases, with 6 bases between the two germline ends. Per germline, CDR1 SNHLY and CDR2 FYNNEI. The entire variable domain, with the rest obtained from reference TRBV2 and TRBJ2-5, is as follows: EPEVTQTPSHQVTQMGQEVILRCVPISNHLYFYWYRQILGQKVEFLVSFYNNEISEKSEIFDDQFSVERPDGSNFTLKIRSTKLEDSAMYFCASGEETQYFGPGTRLLVL.

The chain uses TRBV11-3 and TRBJ2-5; TRBD2 matches 10 bases. CDR1 and CDR2 (germline): SGHNT, YENEEA. The CDR3 length is 17 residues. V lost 1 base, J lost 1 base, and 6 bases stayed unmatched. Here the CDR3 DNA reads TGTGCCAGCAGCTTAGGCTTACTAGCGGGGAGCCAAGAGACCCAGTACTTC. Translation: CASSLGLLAGSQETQYF.

The chain carries TRBV11-1 and TRBJ2-3; D is unresolved. This CDR3 contains 15 residues. The germline V gene encodes CDR1 SGHAT and CDR2 FQDESV (reference sequence). Trimming left V 1 base short and J 3 bases short, with 11 bases between. CDR3 DNA: TGTGCCAGCAGCTTAGTAGGTGGATTTACAGATACGCAGTATTTT. Its translation is CASSLVGGFTDTQYF.

The V call is TRBV19, the J call TRBJ2-2; 8 positions agree with TRBD1. Germline V gives CDR1 LNHDA, CDR2 SQIVND (reference sequence). J was trimmed by 1 base and V by 7 bases; bases with no gene match: 5. This CDR3 is 15 amino acids long. The CDR3 nucleotides are TGTGCCAGTAAAGGCGGGACAGGGAACACCGGGGAGCTGTTTTTT. This translates into CASKGGTGNTGELFF.

The rearrangement uses TRBV11-3 and TRBJ2-7; D is perhaps TRBD2 (6 bases). Germline CDR1 reads SGHNT; CDR2 reads YENEEA. This CDR3 has 17 residues. V was shortened by 2 bases and J by 3 bases, with 20 bases between the two germline ends. As DNA, the CDR3 is TGTGCCAGCAGCTTAATAGGGTACCAGCGGGCCCTCTACGAGCAGTACTTC. Its translation: CASSLIGYQRALYEQYF.

The chain has TRBV11-3 and TRBJ1-2; the match to TRBD1 covers 8 bases. J was trimmed by 0 bases and V by 1 base; bases with no gene match: 1. Germline V gene data show CDR1 as SGHNT and CDR2 as YENEEA. This CDR3 is built from 15 residues. This CDR3 is CASSLGGQANYGYTF. The CDR3 DNA reads TGTGCCAGCAGCTTAGGGGGACAGGCTAACTATGGCTACACCTTC.

This chain uses TRBV28 with TRBJ1-2; the D gene is possibly TRBD1 (6 bases). Trimming removed 10 bases at V and 2 bases at J, with 14 bases between. CDR1 MDHEN and CDR2 SYDVKM come from the germline V gene. This CDR3 has 13 residues. In DNA, the CDR3 is TGTGCCACTACACGACAGGAGAACTATGGCTACACCTTC. Translating gives CATTRQENYGYTF.

This clone was counted a few times. The chain links TRBV6-6 to TRBJ2-2, with D possibly matching TRBD2 (6 bases). CDR1 and CDR2 from the germline V gene are MNHNY and SVGAGI (reference sequence). The CDR3 sequence is 15 residues long. Deletions cut 6 bases from V and 2 bases from J, with 13 bases between. In DNA form, the CDR3 reads TGTGCCAGCAGGCCATCGGGAGACAACACCGGGGAGCTGTTTTTT. Translation gives CASRPSGDNTGELFF.

V gene TRBV19 combines with J gene TRBJ2-1; tentative D call: TRBD1 (6 bases). The germline V gene has CDR1 LNHDA and CDR2 SQIVND (reference sequence). V was clipped by 6 bases and J by 3 bases, with 15 bases between them. The CDR3 is 15 residues long. In DNA form, the CDR3 reads TGTGCCAGTAGCCGCGTTGAGGGGGTCTACAATGAGCAGTTCTTC. It specifies CASSRVEGVYNEQFF.

The CDR3, as DNA: TGTGCCAGCTCACCACCCGTATTTTCTGGGGCCAACGTCCTGACTTTC. Amino acid sequence: CASSPPVFSGANVLTF. This chain uses TRBV18 with TRBJ2-6; D gene ambiguous. Trimming stripped 0 bases from V and 1 base from J, with 7 bases between. The CDR3 length is 16 residues. Germline lookup yields CDR1 KGHSH and CDR2 LQKENI.

This clone occurred a few times. The V gene is TRBV5-1, the J gene TRBJ2-7; unclear D gene. V was pared by 4 bases and J by 0 bases, with 8 bases between. The CDR3 sequence is 13 residues long. CDR1 is SGHRS, CDR2 YFSETQ, per germline. The CDR3 region has the DNA TGCGCCAGCAGCAAACAGAGCTCCTACGAGCAGTACTTC. Protein sequence: CASSKQSSYEQYF.

The J gene is TRBJ1-5, the V gene TRBV2; D is unresolved. The V end lost 1 base, the J end lost 0 bases, and 7 bases lay between the germline ends. Germline V CDR1 and CDR2: SNHLY, FYNNEI. The CDR3 runs 15 residues. The CDR3 protein is CASSEGSISNQPQHF. CDR3 coding DNA: TGTGCCAGCAGTGAAGGTTCGATTAGCAATCAGCCCCAGCATTTT.

This chain links TRBV7-2 with TRBJ2-7, with 7 bases matching TRBD1. The germline V gene encodes CDR1 SGHTA and CDR2 FQGNSA. Trimming removed 5 bases from V and 3 bases from J; junction bases left unmatched: 1. The CDR3 is 12 residues long. CDR3 in amino acids: CASSQGDYEQYF. CDR3 DNA: TGTGCCAGCAGCCAGGGGGACTACGAGCAGTACTTC.

This clone appeared a single time. V usage is TRBV15 and J usage is TRBJ1-5; perhaps TRBD1 as D (5 bases). V dropped 8 bases and J dropped 2 bases, with 16 bases sitting between them. Looked up from germline, CDR1 is LNHNV and CDR2 is YYDKDF (reference sequence). The CDR3 runs to 15 residues. CDR3 amino acids: CATLQGGGGNQPQHF. CDR3 DNA: TGTGCCACCCTCCAGGGCGGAGGGGGCAATCAGCCCCAGCATTTT.

The CDR3 reads CASMGQELIRNQPQHF. DNA of the CDR3: TGTGCCAGTATGGGACAGGAGCTTATAAGAAATCAGCCCCAGCATTTT. The V call is TRBV19, the J call TRBJ1-5; 8 nucleotides match TRBD1. This CDR3 spans 16 amino acids. The germline gives CDR1 LNHDA, CDR2 SQIVND (reference sequence). V shed 7 bases and J 4 bases; nucleotides not matched to a gene: 12.

V usage is TRBV5-1 and J usage is TRBJ2-3, with 9 bases aligning to TRBD2. This CDR3 spans 14 amino acids. The trim removed 5 bases at V and 2 bases at J, leaving 3 bases unmatched. Germline loops: CDR1 SGHRS, CDR2 YFSETQ. CDR3 coding DNA: TGCGCCAGCAGGCTAGCGGGATTCACAGATACGCAGTATTTT. It is translated as CASRLAGFTDTQYF. Supplemented by reference TRBV5-1 and TRBJ2-3, the full variable domain reads KAGVTQTPRYLIKTRGQQVTLSCSPISGHRSVSWYQQTPGQGLQFLFEYFSETQRNKGNFPGRFSGRQFSNSRSEMNVSTLELGDSALYLCASRLAGFTDTQYFGPGTRLTVL.